This T cell receptor (beta chain) was found in a study of technical replicates of blood from a handful of donors. The length of the CDR3 is 13 residues. Germline V CDR1 and CDR2: SQVTM, ANQGSEA. Unmatched junction bases numbered 7, after V lost 6 bases and J lost 6 bases. The repertoire was sequenced with immunoSEQ multiplex PCR; TCRdb's copy has only in-frame clones and lacks some. The sample lists 45,000 to 50,000 clones, roughly 90% occurring once. This sequence originates from a human donor in good health. Some clones in this sample may be carry-over from other donors' samples. The rearrangement joins TRBV29-1 to TRBJ1-2, with 10 bases that match TRBD1. The sequenced sample consisted of PBMCs. The CDR3 sequence is CSVFTGTGDGYTF. DNA for the CDR3: TGCAGCGTATTTACCGGGACAGGGGATGGCTACACCTTC.